This T cell receptor beta chain was recorded in a study of blood T cell repertoires in COVID-19. The overall study: Samples representing acute and convalescent COVID-19 were sourced from the United States, Italy and Spain. Sources were T cells, B-cell-depleted T cells, or PBMCs; the material itself was cDNA or gDNA.

In the authors' workflow: For nucleated cells, counts were estimated from reference gene primer amplification. Data came from immunoSEQ multiplex PCR; TCRdb stores just in-frame clones and leaves some out. The DNA gave D and trimming, while V, J and clone size come from that table. The sample records some 250,000 clones, roughly 84% being singletons. The CDR3 extends over 15 amino acids. Germline V gives CDR1 MNHEY, CDR2 SVGEGT. Between the trimmed V and J ends, which lost 2 bases and 3 bases, there was a span of 13 bases. Sequences were obtained from peripheral blood. The chain is built from TRBV6-2 or TRBV6-3 and TRBJ1-1, with TRBD1 as a possible D gene (5 bases). The receptor was isolated from a man between 60 and 75 years old with acute or convalescent COVID-19. The DNA of the CDR3 is TGTGCCAGCAGTTACGAAGTCTGGGGGGACACTGAAGCTTTCTTT. Its protein is CASSYEVWGDTEAFF.